These 7 T cell receptor beta chains were all obtained from the same sample, sequenced in a study of cytomegalovirus exposure and HLA in healthy donors. Researchers ran the PCR with 60 Vbeta and 13 Jbeta primers. Using immunoSEQ multiplex PCR, the repertoire was profiled, and TCRdb retains in-frame clones only, with some absent. Found here are hundreds of thousands of clones, roughly 80% of them singletons; the top ten hold about 1.4%. The sequencing input was PBMCs. All receptors come from a girl aged 5-17 years in good health and CMV-seronegative.

This chain links TRBV18 with TRBJ2-5; 8 nucleotides agree with TRBD1. The CDR3 extends over 15 amino acids. The germline gives CDR1 KGHSH, CDR2 LQKENI. V lost 2 bases, J lost 3 bases, and 5 bases stayed unmatched. The CDR3 region has the DNA TGTGCCAGCTCACCAATTAGACAGGGGAAAGAGACCCAGTACTTC. Protein sequence: CASSPIRQGKETQYF.

The rearrangement links TRBV19 to TRBJ2-2; 10 bases map to TRBD1. V shed 5 bases, J shed 3 bases, and the junction held 6 bases outside the gene matches. CDR1 is LNHDA, CDR2 SQIVND, per germline (reference sequence). The CDR3 has 16 amino acids. The CDR3 DNA reads as TGTGCCAGTAGTGCGACTGGACAGGGGGACACCGGGGAGCTGTTTTTT. It codes for CASSATGQGDTGELFF.

The rearrangement joins TRBV5-1 to TRBJ2-5; TRBD1 might be the D (5 bases). The germline V gene encodes CDR1 SGHRS and CDR2 YFSETQ. This CDR3 region has 14 residues. V was pared by 0 bases and J by 2 bases, with 8 bases between. The CDR3 protein is CASSLGAGQETQYF. DNA of the CDR3: TGCGCCAGCAGCTTGGGGGCAGGGCAAGAGACCCAGTACTTC. Full variable domain (missing parts from reference TRBV5-1 and TRBJ2-5): KAGVTQTPRYLIKTRGQQVTLSCSPISGHRSVSWYQQTPGQGLQFLFEYFSETQRNKGNFPGRFSGRQFSNSRSEMNVSTLELGDSALYLCASSLGAGQETQYFGPGTRLLVL.

The chain links TRBV7-6 to TRBJ2-5; unclear D gene. The length of the CDR3 is 12 residues. Germline V CDR1 and CDR2: SGHVS, FNYEAQ. The germline V and J ends were trimmed by 6 bases and 5 bases, with 10 bases remaining between them. The DNA of the CDR3 is TGTGCCAGCAGTGGCAGTTCGGAGACCCAGTACTTC. It specifies CASSGSSETQYF.

The chain links TRBV5-1 to TRBJ2-1; D unresolved. V was trimmed by 1 base and J by 0 bases, leaving 17 bases between them. Germline V gene sequence: CDR1 SGHRS, CDR2 YFSETQ. The CDR3 has 18 amino acids. CDR3 sequence reads: CASSLTLITDLSYNEQFF. CDR3 in DNA: TGCGCCAGCAGCTTGACCCTTATTACTGATCTCTCCTACAATGAGCAGTTCTTC.

The chain recombines TRBV9 with TRBJ1-1; 7 bases line up with TRBD1. Germline V gene sequence: CDR1 SGDLS, CDR2 YYNGEE. The CDR3 runs 13 residues. V dropped 4 bases and J dropped 4; count of bases not matched to a gene: 4. DNA for the CDR3: TGTGCCAGCAGCCCCCGGGACAGCACTGAAGCTTTCTTT. It is translated as CASSPRDSTEAFF.

The chain is built from TRBV15 and TRBJ2-7; D may be TRBD1 (6 bases). With 3 bases removed from V and 3 bases from J, the gap between germline ends came to 9 bases. The CDR3 is 13 amino acids. The V gene's germline CDR1 is LNHNV and CDR2 YYDKDF (reference sequence). In DNA form, the CDR3 reads TGTGCCACCAGCAGGGGGGCCTTCTACGAGCAGTACTTC. Its protein is CATSRGAFYEQYF.